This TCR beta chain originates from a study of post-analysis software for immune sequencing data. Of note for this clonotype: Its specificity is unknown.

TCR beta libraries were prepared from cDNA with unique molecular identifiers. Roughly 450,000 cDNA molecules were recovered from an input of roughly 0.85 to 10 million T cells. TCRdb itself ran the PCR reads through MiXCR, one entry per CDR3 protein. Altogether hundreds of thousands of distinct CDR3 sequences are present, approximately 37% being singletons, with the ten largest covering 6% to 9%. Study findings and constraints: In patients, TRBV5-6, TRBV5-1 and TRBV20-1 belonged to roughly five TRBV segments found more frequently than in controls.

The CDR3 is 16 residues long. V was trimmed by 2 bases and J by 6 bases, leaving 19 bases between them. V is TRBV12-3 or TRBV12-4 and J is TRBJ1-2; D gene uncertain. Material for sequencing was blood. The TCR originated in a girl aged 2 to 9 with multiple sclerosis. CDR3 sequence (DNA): TGTGCCAGCAGTTTAATTCCGAGGCCTCAAAGGGATGGCTACACCTTC. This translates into CASSLIPRPQRDGYTF.